This T cell receptor (beta chain) came from a study of shared clonotypes between healthy human individuals. The repertoire was sequenced with immunoSEQ multiplex PCR; TCRdb's copy has only in-frame clones and lacks some. The repertoire has millions of clones, about 95% of them found once; the top ten carry 1.1%. CD45RO-negative CD8 cells positively selected for CCR7 made up the naive population, which excluded terminally differentiated effector memory CD45RA+ cells. The CDR3 loop spans 17 amino acids. Trimming left V 0 bases short and J 7 bases short, with 18 bases between. Germline V lookup: CDR1 LGHNA, CDR2 YSLEER.

This TCR was recovered from a man younger than 30 in good health. The source material was naive CD8+ T cells sorted from blood. V and J are TRBV4-3 and TRBJ2-2; either TRBD1 or TRBD2 may supply D (6 bases each). CDR3 sequence: CASSQEGVAGEDGELFF. CDR3 in DNA: TGCGCCAGCAGCCAAGAAGGGGTGGCAGGGGAGGACGGGGAGCTGTTTTTT.